The next 10 T cell receptor beta chains were all read from a single sample in a study of T cell responses to AZD1222 COVID-19 vaccine. TCRdb's table, derived via immunoSEQ multiplex PCR, lists solely in-frame clones and lacks some. The top ten clones hold around 4.7% of a sample with more than 110,000 clones, approximately 91% of them seen once. Sample: peripheral blood, taken on day 0 of AZD1222 vaccination. These receptors originate from an adult in good health.

In this sample, this clone turned up a few times. The chain carries TRBV6-5 and TRBJ1-3, with D tentatively TRBD1 (5 bases). This CDR3 contains 14 residues. V lost 2 bases, J lost 3 bases, and 8 bases lay in between. CDR1 and CDR2 from the germline V gene are MNHEY and SVGAGI. The CDR3 reads CASSYRGDGNTIYF. CDR3 nucleotide sequence: TGTGCCAGCAGTTACCGGGGGGATGGAAACACCATATATTTT.

This rearrangement joins TRBV4-1 to TRBJ2-4; D is unresolved. In germline, CDR1 is MGHRA, CDR2 YSYEKL. The CDR3 has 15 residues. V was trimmed by 1 base and J by 0 bases, leaving 7 bases between them. The CDR3 reads CASSQVVLAKNIQYF. The CDR3 region has the DNA TGCGCCAGCAGCCAAGTGGTACTAGCCAAAAACATTCAGTACTTC.

V and J are TRBV10-3 and TRBJ1-2; TRBD1 might be the D (5 bases). The CDR3 runs 14 residues. V lost 10 bases and J lost 2, with 17 bases in between. Looked up from germline, CDR1 is ENHRY and CDR2 is SYGVKD. The CDR3: CATTFVGLNYGYTF. The CDR3 DNA reads as TGTGCCACTACGTTTGTGGGACTGAACTATGGCTACACCTTC.

The V and J genes are TRBV5-1 and TRBJ1-2; D possibly corresponds to TRBD1 (6 bases). Germline V gene data show CDR1 as SGHRS and CDR2 as YFSETQ. Trimming removed 4 bases at V and 2 bases at J, with 12 bases between. CDR3 length equals 14 residues. CDR3 nucleotide sequence: TGCGCCAGCAGCCGGGACATATCAAACTATGGCTACACCTTC. Amino acids: CASSRDISNYGYTF.

The chain employs TRBV18 and TRBJ2-3; 11 bases are a match to TRBD2. The junction had 10 bases not matched to a gene; V was cut back by 3 bases and J by 2 bases. The CDR3 runs 18 residues. Germline V gene lookup returns CDR1 KGHSH and CDR2 LQKENI. CDR3 bases: TGTGCCAGCTCACCGCTGGGACTAGCGGAGGTATTCACAGATACGCAGTATTTT. Translated, it gives CASSPLGLAEVFTDTQYF.

This clone was detected a few times. The chain employs TRBV24-1 and TRBJ2-7; D assignment may be TRBD1 or TRBD2 (5 bases each). CDR3 length: 16 residues. CDR1 KGHDR and CDR2 SFDVKD come from the germline V gene. The V and J ends lost 7 bases and 4 bases respectively, with 22 bases between them. As DNA, the CDR3 is TGTGCCACCAGAGCCCCTCAGGGTGAGGGCTTATACGAGCAGTACTTC. As protein: CATRAPQGEGLYEQYF.

This clone has only a few counts. V usage is TRBV25-1 and J usage is TRBJ2-7; TRBD2 might be the D (6 bases). The CDR3 totals 14 residues. Germline V gene data show CDR1 as MGHDK and CDR2 as SYGVNS. V was trimmed by 0 bases and J by 6 bases, leaving 12 bases between them. The CDR3 coding sequence is TGTGCCAGCAGTGAATATCGAAGGGGAGGCGAGCAGTACTTC. It is translated as CASSEYRRGGEQYF.

V and J are TRBV7-9 and TRBJ1-2; D gene unclear. Trimming stripped 1 base from V and 2 bases from J, with 20 bases between. CDR3 length: 18 residues. Looked up from germline, CDR1 is SEHNR and CDR2 is FQNEAQ (reference sequence). The CDR3: CASSLEAWGPLQNYGYTF. The CDR3, as DNA: TGTGCCAGCAGCTTAGAGGCCTGGGGTCCCCTTCAGAACTATGGCTACACCTTC.

This chain connects TRBV2 to TRBJ1-2, with no clear D. The length of the CDR3 is 13 residues. Germline V gene data show CDR1 as SNHLY and CDR2 as FYNNEI. Trimming cost V 4 bases and J 4 bases, with 10 bases left between them. The CDR3 DNA is TGTGCCAGCAGTGGGACCCTTTTCTATGGCTACACCTTC. It yields the protein CASSGTLFYGYTF.

The V and J genes are TRBV7-9 and TRBJ1-1, with 8 bases identical to TRBD1. The J segment lost 0 bases and the V segment lost 1 base, leaving 4 bases of the junction unmatched. The CDR3 consists of 16 residues. Germline values: CDR1 SEHNR, CDR2 FQNEAQ (reference sequence). In DNA form, the CDR3 reads TGTGCCAGCAGCTTAGGGACAGGGCGCATGAACACTGAAGCTTTCTTT. It specifies CASSLGTGRMNTEAFF.